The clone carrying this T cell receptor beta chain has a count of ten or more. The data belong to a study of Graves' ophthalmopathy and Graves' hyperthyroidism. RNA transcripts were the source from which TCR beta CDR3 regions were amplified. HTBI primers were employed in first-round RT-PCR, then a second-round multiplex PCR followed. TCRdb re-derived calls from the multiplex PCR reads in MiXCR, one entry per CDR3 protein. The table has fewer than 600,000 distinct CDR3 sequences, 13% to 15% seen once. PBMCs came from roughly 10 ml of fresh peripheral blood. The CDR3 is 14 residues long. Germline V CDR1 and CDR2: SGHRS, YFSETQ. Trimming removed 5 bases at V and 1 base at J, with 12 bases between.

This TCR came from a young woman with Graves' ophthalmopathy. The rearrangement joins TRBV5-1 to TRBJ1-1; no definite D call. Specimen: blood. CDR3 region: CASRLSGANTEAFF. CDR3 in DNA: TGCGCCAGCAGACTGTCGGGTGCGAACACTGAAGCTTTCTTT.